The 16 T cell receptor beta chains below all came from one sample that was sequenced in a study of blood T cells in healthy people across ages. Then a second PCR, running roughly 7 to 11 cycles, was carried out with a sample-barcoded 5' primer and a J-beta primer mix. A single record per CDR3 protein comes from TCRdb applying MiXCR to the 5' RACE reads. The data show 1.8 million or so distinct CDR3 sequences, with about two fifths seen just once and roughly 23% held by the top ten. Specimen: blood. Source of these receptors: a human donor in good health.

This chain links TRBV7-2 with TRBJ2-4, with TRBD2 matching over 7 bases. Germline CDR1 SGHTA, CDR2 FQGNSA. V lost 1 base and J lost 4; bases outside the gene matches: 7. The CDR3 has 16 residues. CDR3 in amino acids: CASSLVQWGGKNIQYF. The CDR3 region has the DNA TGTGCCAGCAGCTTAGTTCAGTGGGGGGGGAAAAACATTCAGTACTTC.

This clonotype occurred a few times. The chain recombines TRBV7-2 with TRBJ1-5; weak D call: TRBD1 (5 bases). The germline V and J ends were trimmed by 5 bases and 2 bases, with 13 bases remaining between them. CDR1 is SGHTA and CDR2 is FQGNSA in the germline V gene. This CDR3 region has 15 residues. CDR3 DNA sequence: TGTGCCAGCAGCCTGAACTCGGGGGGCAATCAGCCCCAGCATTTT. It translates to CASSLNSGGNQPQHF.

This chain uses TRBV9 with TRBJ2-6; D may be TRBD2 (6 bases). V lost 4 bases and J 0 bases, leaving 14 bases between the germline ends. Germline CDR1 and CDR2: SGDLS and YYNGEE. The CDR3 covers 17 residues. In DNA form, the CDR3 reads TGTGCCAGCAGCCCCTCTCCCGGGAGCTCTGGGGCCAACGTCCTGACTTTC. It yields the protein CASSPSPGSSGANVLTF.

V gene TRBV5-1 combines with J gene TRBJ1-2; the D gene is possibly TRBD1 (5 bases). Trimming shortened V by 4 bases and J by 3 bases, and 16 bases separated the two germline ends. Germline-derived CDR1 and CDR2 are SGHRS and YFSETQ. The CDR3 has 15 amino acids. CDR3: CASSVTRDGDYGYTF. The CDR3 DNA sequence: TGCGCCAGCAGCGTAACCCGGGACGGTGACTATGGCTACACCTTC. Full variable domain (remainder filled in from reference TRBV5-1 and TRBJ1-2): KAGVTQTPRYLIKTRGQQVTLSCSPISGHRSVSWYQQTPGQGLQFLFEYFSETQRNKGNFPGRFSGRQFSNSRSEMNVSTLELGDSALYLCASSVTRDGDYGYTFGSGTRLTVV.

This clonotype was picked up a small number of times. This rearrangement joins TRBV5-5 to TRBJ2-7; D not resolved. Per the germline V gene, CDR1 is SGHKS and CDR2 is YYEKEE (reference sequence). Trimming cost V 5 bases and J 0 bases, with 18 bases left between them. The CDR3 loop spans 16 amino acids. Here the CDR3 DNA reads TGTGCCAGCAGGAAGTCCATTACTGACCTCTCCTACGAGCAGTACTTC. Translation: CASRKSITDLSYEQYF.

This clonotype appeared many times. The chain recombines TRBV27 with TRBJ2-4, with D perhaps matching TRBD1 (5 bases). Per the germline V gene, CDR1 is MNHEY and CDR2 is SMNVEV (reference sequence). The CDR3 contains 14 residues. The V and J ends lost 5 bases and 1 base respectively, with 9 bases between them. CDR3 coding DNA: TGTGCCAGCAGTATCTCAGGGGCCAAAAACATTCAGTACTTC. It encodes CASSISGAKNIQYF.

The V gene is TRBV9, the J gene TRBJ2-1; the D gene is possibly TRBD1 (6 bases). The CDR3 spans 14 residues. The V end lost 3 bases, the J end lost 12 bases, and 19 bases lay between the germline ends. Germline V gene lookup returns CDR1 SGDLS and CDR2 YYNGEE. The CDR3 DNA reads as TGTGCCAGCAGCGAGTGGGGACACAGTTACGGGCAGTTCTTC. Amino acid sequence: CASSEWGHSYGQFF.

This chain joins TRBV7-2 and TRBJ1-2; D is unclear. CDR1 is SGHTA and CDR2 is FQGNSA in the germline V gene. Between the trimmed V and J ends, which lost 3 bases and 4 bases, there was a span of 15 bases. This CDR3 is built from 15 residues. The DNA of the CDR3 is TGTGCCAGCAGCTTCGGAATGGGGTTGGGCTATGGCTACACCTTC. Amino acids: CASSFGMGLGYGYTF.

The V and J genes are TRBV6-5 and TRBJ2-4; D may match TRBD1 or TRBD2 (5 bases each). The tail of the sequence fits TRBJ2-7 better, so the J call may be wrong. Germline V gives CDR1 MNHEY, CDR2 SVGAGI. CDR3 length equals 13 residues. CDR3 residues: CASSTQGVGEQYF. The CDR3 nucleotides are TGTGCCAGCAGTACGCAGGGAGTTGGCGAGCAGTACTTC.

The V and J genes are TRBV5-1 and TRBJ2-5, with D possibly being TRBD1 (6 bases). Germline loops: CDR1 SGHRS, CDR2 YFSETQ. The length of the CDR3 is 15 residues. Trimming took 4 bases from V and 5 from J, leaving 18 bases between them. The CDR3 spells CASSPDPGDGETQYF. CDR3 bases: TGCGCCAGCAGCCCAGACCCAGGGGATGGGGAGACCCAGTACTTC. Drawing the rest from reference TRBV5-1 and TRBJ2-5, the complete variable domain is KAGVTQTPRYLIKTRGQQVTLSCSPISGHRSVSWYQQTPGQGLQFLFEYFSETQRNKGNFPGRFSGRQFSNSRSEMNVSTLELGDSALYLCASSPDPGDGETQYFGPGTRLLVL.

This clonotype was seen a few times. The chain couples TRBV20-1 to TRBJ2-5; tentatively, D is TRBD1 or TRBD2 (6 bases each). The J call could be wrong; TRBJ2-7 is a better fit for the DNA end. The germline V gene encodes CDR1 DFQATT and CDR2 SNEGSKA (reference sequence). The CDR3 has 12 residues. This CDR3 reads CSVGGRGNEQYF. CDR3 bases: TGCAGTGTGGGGGGCAGGGGTAACGAGCAGTACTTC.

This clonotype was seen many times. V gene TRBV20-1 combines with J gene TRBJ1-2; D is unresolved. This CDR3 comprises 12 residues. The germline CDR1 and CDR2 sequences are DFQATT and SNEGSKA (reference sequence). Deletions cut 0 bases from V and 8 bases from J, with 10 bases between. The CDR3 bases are TGCAGTGCTAGAGATCGGGAAAGGGGCTACACCTTC. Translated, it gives CSARDRERGYTF.

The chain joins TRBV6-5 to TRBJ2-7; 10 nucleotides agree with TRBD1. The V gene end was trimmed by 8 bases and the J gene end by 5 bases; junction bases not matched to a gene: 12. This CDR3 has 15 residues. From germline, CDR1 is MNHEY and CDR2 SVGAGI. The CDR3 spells CASRTPDRGCHEQYF. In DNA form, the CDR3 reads TGTGCCAGCCGTACCCCGGACAGGGGGTGCCACGAGCAGTACTTC.

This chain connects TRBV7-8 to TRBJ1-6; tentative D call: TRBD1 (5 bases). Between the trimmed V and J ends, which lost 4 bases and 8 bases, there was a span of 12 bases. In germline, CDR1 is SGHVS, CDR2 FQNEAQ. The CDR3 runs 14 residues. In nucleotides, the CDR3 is TGTGCCAGCAGCTCAGGACAACGTCATTCACCCCTCCACTTT. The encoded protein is CASSSGQRHSPLHF.

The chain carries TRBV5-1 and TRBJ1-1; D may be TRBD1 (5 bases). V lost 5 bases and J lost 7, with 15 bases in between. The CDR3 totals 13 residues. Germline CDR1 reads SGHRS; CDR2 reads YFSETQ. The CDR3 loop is CASSPGAHIEAFF. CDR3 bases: TGCGCCAGCAGTCCCGGGGCCCACATTGAAGCTTTCTTT.

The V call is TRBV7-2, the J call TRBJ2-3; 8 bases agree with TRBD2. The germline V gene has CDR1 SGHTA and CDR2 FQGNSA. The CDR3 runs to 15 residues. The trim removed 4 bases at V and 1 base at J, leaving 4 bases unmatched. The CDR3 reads CASSWTSRGTDTQYF. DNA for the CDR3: TGTGCCAGCAGCTGGACTAGCCGGGGCACAGATACGCAGTATTTT.